These 27 T cell receptor beta chains share one sample of origin, sequenced in a study of T cell repertoires in cytomegalovirus infection. TCRdb itself ran the reads through MiXCR, one entry per CDR3 protein. The data contain approximately 320,000 distinct CDR3 sequences, over 7.5% of them singletons. Source material: PBMCs. These receptors were collected from a human donor in good health (CMV status not recorded). Some clones in this sample may be carry-over from other donors' samples.

This clonotype occurred many times. The CDR3 DNA is TGTGCCAGCAGTGAGTTGGCGGGAGTGATTTATGAGCAGTTCTTC. It translates to CASSELAGVIYEQFF. J is TRBJ2-1 and V is TRBV2, with 7 bases lining up with TRBD2. Per germline, CDR1 SNHLY and CDR2 FYNNEI. J was trimmed by 8 bases and V by 3 bases; bases with no gene match: 10. The CDR3 is made up of 15 amino acids.

This chain uses TRBV7-2 with TRBJ2-3; 12 nucleotides agree with TRBD2. Germline CDR1 SGHTA, CDR2 FQGNSA. The CDR3 consists of 15 residues. V lost 5 bases and J lost 6; bases outside the gene matches: 6. The CDR3 DNA sequence: TGTGCCAGCAGCCCTAGCGGGGGGGCCCCGGATACGCAGTATTTT. Amino acid sequence: CASSPSGGAPDTQYF.

The gene calls are TRBV4-3 and TRBJ2-1; the D gene is possibly TRBD2 (5 bases). Germline CDR1 reads LGHNA; CDR2 reads YSLEER. V lost 4 bases and J 8 bases, leaving 12 bases between the germline ends. This CDR3 is built from 13 residues. In DNA, the CDR3 is TGCGCCAGCAGCCCTGTCGGAGGCCATGAGCAGTTCTTC. It specifies CASSPVGGHEQFF.

The table lists this clonotype with a few counts. The genes are TRBV12-3 or TRBV12-4 and TRBJ2-3; TRBD1 agrees at 8 bases. Losses at the gene ends were 5 bases for V and 3 bases for J; bases not matched to a gene: 4. The CDR3 has 14 residues. CDR3 sequence (DNA): TGTGCCAGCAGTGACAGGGGTGGGACAGATACGCAGTATTTT. Amino acids: CASSDRGGTDTQYF.

A word on this clonotype: Given a much more abundant clone one base away, this may be a read error. V and J are TRBV20-1 and TRBJ1-5; 7 positions agree with TRBD1. This CDR3 is 15 amino acids long. From germline, CDR1 is DFQATT and CDR2 SNEGSKA (reference sequence). The chain's CDR3 is CSARKPGQSNKPQHF. As DNA, the CDR3 is TGCAGTGCTAGAAAACCGGGACAGAGCAATAAGCCCCAGCATTTT.

The V gene is TRBV28, the J gene TRBJ2-5, with D perhaps matching TRBD1 or TRBD2 (6 bases each). V was cut by 1 base and J by 7 bases, with 13 bases left in between. This CDR3 comprises 14 residues. Germline V gene sequence: CDR1 MDHEN, CDR2 SYDVKM. The CDR3 loop reads CASSLYRGAGTQYF. The DNA for the CDR3 is TGTGCCAGCAGTTTATATAGGGGGGCGGGGACCCAGTACTTC. Drawing the rest from reference TRBV28 and TRBJ2-5, the complete variable domain is DVKVTQSSRYLVKRTGEKVFLECVQDMDHENMFWYRQDPGLGLRLIYFSYDVKMKEKGDIPEGYSVSREKKERFSLILESASTNQTSMYLCASSLYRGAGTQYFGPGTRLLVL.

Ten or more counts support this clonotype. This chain links TRBV7-2 with TRBJ1-2; D not certain. V was pared by 1 base and J by 2 bases, with 11 bases between. Germline loops: CDR1 SGHTA, CDR2 FQGNSA. The CDR3 extends over 15 amino acids. CDR3 sequence (DNA): TGTGCCAGCAGCTTAGTGGGCCAGATGAACTATGGCTACACCTTC. It is translated as CASSLVGQMNYGYTF.

The CDR3 coding sequence is TGTGCCAGCAGTTACAGGGCTTCCTACGAGCAGTACTTC. Amino acid sequence: CASSYRASYEQYF. The chain recombines TRBV27 with TRBJ2-7, with D perhaps TRBD1 (6 bases). Germline CDR1 reads MNHEY; CDR2 reads SMNVEV (reference sequence). The CDR3 is 13 amino acids. The germline V and J ends were trimmed by 4 bases and 1 base, with 8 bases remaining between them.

This clonotype occurred a few times. In DNA form, the CDR3 reads TGTGCCAGCAGCTGGAGCCTGACTAGCGGGAGGGACCCTGAGCAGTTCTTC. Amino acids: CASSWSLTSGRDPEQFF. The rearrangement uses TRBV7-9 and TRBJ2-1; 14 positions match TRBD2. Looked up from germline, CDR1 is SEHNR and CDR2 is FQNEAQ (reference sequence). The CDR3 is 17 residues long. The V segment lost 4 bases and the J segment 9 bases; nucleotides outside the gene matches: 11.

This clonotype was observed many times. The chain combines TRBV7-3 with TRBJ2-7, with D unresolved. With 5 bases removed from V and 7 bases from J, the gap between germline ends came to 21 bases. CDR1 is SGHTA, CDR2 FQGTGA, per germline. This CDR3 comprises 15 residues. This CDR3 reads CASSPYLDCKREQYF. CDR3 bases: TGTGCCAGCAGCCCTTATCTAGACTGTAAAAGAGAGCAGTACTTC.

This clonotype was picked up many times. The rearrangement uses TRBV4-3 and TRBJ2-3; no firm D call. Trimming left V 4 bases short and J 6 bases short, with 14 bases between. The length of the CDR3 is 14 residues. Germline V gene sequence: CDR1 LGHNA, CDR2 YSLEER. The CDR3 bases are TGCGCCAGCAGCCCCGGCCAGATGTGGGATACGCAGTATTTT. It translates to CASSPGQMWDTQYF.

This clonotype has ten or more counts. This chain joins TRBV7-2 and TRBJ1-5; D unresolved. The germline V gene has CDR1 SGHTA and CDR2 FQGNSA. The V end lost 7 bases, the J end lost 0 bases, and 7 bases lay between the germline ends. The CDR3 is 13 amino acids. CDR3 amino acids: CASTLYSNQPQHF. The CDR3 nucleotides are TGTGCCAGCACCCTTTATAGCAATCAGCCCCAGCATTTT.

The rearrangement uses TRBV20-1 and TRBJ2-7; TRBD2 matches at 15 bases. The J segment lost 0 bases and the V segment lost 5 bases, leaving 5 bases of the junction unmatched. CDR1 and CDR2 (germline): DFQATT, SNEGSKA (reference sequence). The CDR3 runs to 16 residues. CDR3 region: CSAAGTSGRHSYEQYF. The CDR3, as DNA: TGCAGTGCTGCCGGGACTAGCGGGAGGCACTCCTACGAGCAGTACTTC.

This clonotype was picked up many times. The chain couples TRBV7-2 to TRBJ2-7; TRBD2 matches 10 bases. Germline V gene data show CDR1 as SGHTA and CDR2 as FQGNSA. V shed 2 bases, J shed 1 base, and the junction held 14 bases outside the gene matches. CDR3 length equals 19 residues. The CDR3 DNA sequence: TGTGCCAGCAGCTTAACCCCTATCCCGACTAGCGGGTCATCCTACGAGCAGTACTTC. Translated, it gives CASSLTPIPTSGSSYEQYF.

This clonotype came up a few times. This chain links TRBV12-3 or TRBV12-4 with TRBJ2-1; TRBD2 matches 9 bases. The CDR3 consists of 15 residues. Losses at the gene ends were 5 bases for V and 7 bases for J; bases not matched to a gene: 9. The CDR3 nucleotides are TGTGCCAGCAGTCGCTCCGGCGGGAGGGGGAATGAGCAGTTCTTC. It encodes CASSRSGGRGNEQFF.

This clonotype was detected ten times or more. The chain has TRBV6-2 or TRBV6-3 and TRBJ2-1, with D tentatively TRBD1 (6 bases). The germline V gene has CDR1 MNHEY and CDR2 SVGEGT. The CDR3 runs to 16 residues. Trimming took 6 bases from V and 5 from J, leaving 20 bases between them. The CDR3 spells CASSRDPGHWDNEQFF. The CDR3 DNA is TGTGCCAGCAGCCGAGATCCGGGACATTGGGACAATGAGCAGTTCTTC.

The rearrangement uses TRBV18 and TRBJ1-2, with D perhaps matching TRBD1 (5 bases). The germline gives CDR1 KGHSH, CDR2 LQKENI. Trimming took off 3 bases at V and 0 bases at J, with 20 bases between the two ends. This CDR3 spans 18 amino acids. The CDR3 is CASSPLGGVDYSNYGYTF. CDR3 DNA sequence: TGTGCCAGCTCACCCTTGGGAGGGGTCGACTACTCTAACTATGGCTACACCTTC. Using reference TRBV18 and TRBJ1-2 for the parts outside the CDR3, the full variable domain is NAGVMQNPRHLVRRRGQEARLRCSPMKGHSHVYWYRQLPEEGLKFMVYLQKENIIDESGMPKERFSAEFPKEGPSILRIQQVVRGDSAAYFCASSPLGGVDYSNYGYTFGSGTRLTVV.

This clonotype was seen ten or more times. This chain joins TRBV4-1 and TRBJ1-1; D unresolved. The V and J ends lost 3 bases and 3 bases respectively, with 11 bases between them. Germline values: CDR1 MGHRA, CDR2 YSYEKL. The CDR3 length is 14 residues. CDR3 sequence: CASSHRRTDTEAFF. The CDR3 DNA reads TGCGCCAGCAGCCATCGGCGGACGGACACTGAAGCTTTCTTT.

Ten or more counts support this clonotype. The chain is built from TRBV7-2 and TRBJ2-7, with TRBD2 identical over 12 bases. The ends lost 1 base at V and 6 bases at J; junction bases unmatched: 4. The CDR3 runs to 15 residues. The germline gives CDR1 SGHTA, CDR2 FQGNSA. The CDR3 nucleotides are TGTGCCAGCAGCTTAGAGACTAGCGGGAGATCCGAGCAGTACTTC. Amino acids: CASSLETSGRSEQYF. Supplemented by reference TRBV7-2 and TRBJ2-7, the full variable domain reads GAGVSQSPSNKVTEKGKDVELRCDPISGHTALYWYRQSLGQGLEFLIYFQGNSAPDKSGLPSDRFSAERTGGSVSTLTIQRTQQEDSAVYLCASSLETSGRSEQYFGPGTRLTVT.

At least ten counts were recorded for this clonotype. Written as DNA, the CDR3 is TGTGCCAGTTTCGATGGCACCTGGAGTTACGAGCAGTACTTC. This encodes CASFDGTWSYEQYF. The chain uses TRBV6-2 or TRBV6-3 and TRBJ2-7; D gene ambiguous. The V gene's germline CDR1 is MNHEY and CDR2 SVGEGT. With 9 bases removed from V and 4 bases from J, the gap between germline ends came to 19 bases. There are 14 residues in the CDR3.

In this sample, this clonotype turned up a few times. The chain is built from TRBV6-2 or TRBV6-3 and TRBJ2-5; 8 bases align to TRBD1. With 7 bases clipped from V and 5 bases from J, the junction kept 9 bases outside the gene matches. Germline V gene sequence: CDR1 MNHEY, CDR2 SVGEGT. The CDR3 has 14 residues. In DNA form, the CDR3 reads TGTGCCAGCACGGACAGGGACGCCATGGAGACCCAGTACTTC. This encodes CASTDRDAMETQYF.

This clonotype has at least ten counts. The chain uses TRBV7-2 and TRBJ2-7; 13 bases map to TRBD2. Germline CDR1 and CDR2: SGHTA and FQGNSA. This CDR3 is built from 16 residues. V trimming: 4 bases; J trimming: 4 bases; junction bases outside the gene matches: 7. CDR3 region: CASSSWTSGSIYEQYF. For the CDR3, the DNA is TGTGCCAGCAGCTCCTGGACTAGCGGGAGTATTTACGAGCAGTACTTC.

The rearrangement uses TRBV13 and TRBJ2-2; no definite D call. Germline CDR1 is PRHDT and CDR2 is FYEKMQ (reference sequence). Trimming took 2 bases from V and 8 from J, leaving 9 bases between them. The CDR3 totals 13 residues. The CDR3 reads CASSLHPAGELFF. CDR3 bases: TGTGCCAGCAGCTTACACCCGGCGGGGGAGCTGTTTTTT. The variable domain in full, with the rest retrieved from reference TRBV13 and TRBJ2-2, is AAGVIQSPRHLIKEKRETATLKCYPIPRHDTVYWYQQGPGQDPQFLISFYEKMQSDKGSIPDRFSAQQFSDYHSELNMSSLELGDSALYFCASSLHPAGELFFGEGSRLTVL.

The J gene is TRBJ2-5, the V gene TRBV7-2; tentative D call: TRBD1 (5 bases). With 8 bases removed from V and 5 bases from J, the gap between germline ends came to 9 bases. The length of the CDR3 is 11 residues. Per germline, CDR1 SGHTA and CDR2 FQGNSA. The CDR3 DNA sequence: TGTGCCAGCGGATCAGGGGAGACCCAGTACTTC. Its translation is CASGSGETQYF.

This clonotype was detected a few times. The chain joins TRBV12-3 or TRBV12-4 to TRBJ2-1; 8 bases match TRBD2. This CDR3 is built from 13 residues. The V gene end was trimmed by 7 bases and the J gene end by 10 bases; junction bases not matched to a gene: 9. CDR3 in amino acids: CASTDSGRPEQFF. Written as DNA, the CDR3 is TGTGCCAGCACCGACAGCGGGAGACCCGAGCAGTTCTTC.

This chain joins TRBV7-3 and TRBJ1-1, with 12 bases identical to TRBD1. Trimming at V came to 5 bases and at J to 5 bases, leaving 12 bases not matched to a gene. Germline-derived CDR1 and CDR2 are SGHTA and FQGTGA. The length of the CDR3 is 17 residues. CDR3 in DNA: TGTGCCAGCAGCAGCCGGGACAGGGGGCTTAGTTTGACTGAAGCTTTCTTT. Its translation is CASSSRDRGLSLTEAFF.

The V gene is TRBV19, the J gene TRBJ1-1, with 8 bases identical to TRBD1. This CDR3 region has 14 residues. The germline V gene has CDR1 LNHDA and CDR2 SQIVND (reference sequence). Losses at the gene ends were 7 bases for V and 0 bases for J; bases not matched to a gene: 4. The CDR3 DNA sequence: TGTGCCAGTAAAAAGGGACAGGTGAACACTGAAGCTTTCTTT. Translation: CASKKGQVNTEAFF.